This paragraph reports one T cell receptor (beta chain). Its antigen specificity is not known. No per-base quality is available; no much larger clone lies one base away. Library construction relied on the immunoSEQ multiplex PCR assay. The authors' pipeline ran thus. To diagnose cytomegalovirus status from the catalog of TCR beta chain sequences, a statistical classification framework was built. Imported from immuneACCESS, the table was reduced by TCRdb to in-frame sequences with V and J called. These copies leave out some clones; in studies compared against another copy, an unresolved V gene accounts for under half, and the cause of the remainder is not known. From that table come the V and J calls and clone size; the DNA was used to work out D and trimming. Here the sample has about 200,000 clones; 75% to 85% occur a single time. The top ten hold under 15% of the sample. V has 9 bases trimmed and J has 2 bases trimmed; junction bases matching no gene number 6. The germline V gene yields MDHEN for CDR1 and SYDVKM for CDR2. The CDR3 runs 14 residues from the cysteine to the phenylalanine. Only the CDR3 DNA stays, 42 bases, in frame from base 1.

This sample is part of a study of cytomegalovirus exposure and HLA in healthy donors (TCRdb year 2017). With respect to the entire study: The 650 to 800 repertoires of the first cohort and the 120 validation repertoires were produced on the same platform, according to a later analysis. The aim of the study was to test whether cataloging public T cell receptors could identify signatures of past pathogen exposure. Besides the first cohort of roughly 660 subjects, a separate validation cohort made up of 120 different subjects was used. The study combined high-throughput TCR immunosequencing, statistical association of individual TCRs with disease status, and machine learning to predict cytomegalovirus infection status. What the research found in general, with its limitations: A later analysis found that TCRs clustered in the first cohort also tended to co-occur in the 130 or so validation repertoires, with approximately 95% of cluster scores above 0. The validation cohort had no HLA typing available for a later analysis, so co-occurrence within that cohort was assessed over all 120 or so repertoires. Most TCR sequences were observed very rarely across donors, whereas some public TCRs were present in many individuals. The study gave a list of 150 to 200 TCR beta chains associated with cytomegalovirus. In both the original and validation cohorts, the classifier was reported to diagnose cytomegalovirus status with high specificity and sensitivity. According to the authors, the approach could potentially be generalized to other disease states and immunological phenotypes. Three of the identified cytomegalovirus-associated TCR beta chains were confirmed in vitro to be specific for cytomegalovirus antigens.

The donors were included in the validation cohort of 130 or so subjects, a group kept apart from the approximately 700-subject first cohort. The TCR was taken from a woman aged 25 to 39 in good health and CMV-seropositive. The chain uses TRBV28 and TRBJ2-7; 11 bases in the middle match TRBD1. Sequencing was carried out using PBMCs. The DNA is TGTGCCAGTGTGGACAGGGGGCGGCCCTACGAGCAGTACTTC. This yields the protein CASVDRGRPYEQYF.